Following are 32 T cell receptor beta chains from one sample sequenced in a study of blood T cell repertoires in COVID-19. The protocol was immunoSEQ multiplex PCR, while the TCRdb copy is restricted to in-frame clones and leaves out a portion. The table has 35,000 to 50,000 clones, approximately 85% seen once. The sequenced sample consisted of peripheral blood. The source is a woman between 65 and 79 years old in a cohort sampled during active COVID-19.

The chain links TRBV2 to TRBJ2-7, with 9 bases fitting TRBD1. Germline V gene data show CDR1 as SNHLY and CDR2 as FYNNEI. Trimming removed 5 bases from V and 4 bases from J; junction bases left unmatched: 12. CDR3 length equals 16 residues. In nucleotides, the CDR3 is TGTGCCAGCAGTCAGGGACAGGGTGGTATCGGGTACGAGCAGTACTTC. Encoded protein: CASSQGQGGIGYEQYF.

The V gene is TRBV30, the J gene TRBJ1-1; perhaps TRBD1 as D (6 bases). Germline V gives CDR1 GTSNPN, CDR2 SVGIG (reference sequence). This CDR3 spans 12 amino acids. Trimming cost V 3 bases and J 4 bases, with 9 bases left between them. CDR3 bases: TGTGCCTGGAGGAGGGGGACCACTGAAGCTTTCTTT. Protein product: CAWRRGTTEAFF.

The V and J genes are TRBV6-1 and TRBJ1-2, with D possibly TRBD1 on 5 matching bases. This CDR3 is 13 amino acids long. Germline values: CDR1 MNHNS, CDR2 SASEGT. The ends were cut back, 2 bases at V and 12 bases at J, with 16 bases in the middle. Here the CDR3 DNA reads TGTGCCAGCAGTGAACGGGGACTCTCCTACCACACCTTC. Translated, it gives CASSERGLSYHTF.

The chain employs TRBV19 and TRBJ1-1, with D possibly being TRBD1 (5 bases). Trimming stripped 3 bases from V and 4 bases from J, with 18 bases between. The CDR3 sequence is 16 residues long. Germline-derived CDR1 and CDR2 are LNHDA and SQIVND (reference sequence). The CDR3 protein is CASSIFRSPGGTEAFF. The CDR3 region has the DNA TGTGCCAGTAGTATTTTTCGGTCCCCGGGGGGCACTGAAGCTTTCTTT.

This rearrangement joins TRBV28 to TRBJ2-1; perhaps TRBD2 as D (7 bases). The germline gives CDR1 MDHEN, CDR2 SYDVKM. V shed 4 bases and J shed 6 bases, with 19 bases lying between them. CDR3 length: 16 residues. The CDR3, as DNA: TGTGCCAGCAGTTCCCCGGGGGGCGGGATTGTCAATGAGCAGTTCTTC. Translation gives CASSSPGGGIVNEQFF.

Remarks on this clone: Germline is not matched at one junction end, which may reflect a read error. This chain joins TRBV29-1 and TRBJ2-7; D not resolved. This CDR3 contains 10 residues. CDR1 SQVTM and CDR2 ANQGSEA come from the germline V gene. CDR3 sequence (DNA): TGCAGCGTTCTACGTCGAGTTTCGGACTTC. Its translation: CSVLRRVSDF.

The V and J genes are TRBV9 and TRBJ1-1; TRBD1 agrees at 9 bases. The CDR3 contains 15 residues. Germline V gene data show CDR1 as SGDLS and CDR2 as YYNGEE. The trim removed 4 bases at V and 4 bases at J, leaving 8 bases unmatched. CDR3: CASSPQTGGITEAFF. For the CDR3, the DNA is TGTGCCAGCAGCCCACAGACAGGGGGAATCACTGAAGCTTTCTTT.

The V and J genes are TRBV5-6 and TRBJ2-3; 12 bases agree with TRBD1. V lost 1 base, J lost 5 bases, and 5 bases stayed unmatched. Germline assignment: CDR1 SGHDT and CDR2 YYEEEE. The CDR3 is 16 amino acids. Here the CDR3 reads CASSLRGTGGRDTQYF. The DNA of the CDR3 is TGTGCCAGCAGCTTGCGCGGGACAGGGGGCAGAGATACGCAGTATTTT.

The genes are TRBV28 and TRBJ1-1, with D perhaps matching TRBD1 (6 bases). Trimming took 6 bases from V and 0 from J, leaving 17 bases between them. Germline-derived CDR1 and CDR2 are MDHEN and SYDVKM. This CDR3 region has 16 residues. CDR3 DNA: TGTGCCAGCAGCCCCGGGACATCATCATTGAACACTGAAGCTTTCTTT. As protein: CASSPGTSSLNTEAFF.

The chain combines TRBV6-6 with TRBJ1-2; no definite D call. The germline V and J ends were trimmed by 0 bases and 14 bases, with 13 bases remaining between them. The CDR3 consists of 12 residues. Germline V gene sequence: CDR1 MNHNY, CDR2 SVGAGI (reference sequence). CDR3 in amino acids: CASSYSPPTVTF. CDR3 nucleotide sequence: TGTGCCAGCAGTTACTCGCCCCCAACAGTAACCTTC.

This chain connects TRBV11-1 to TRBJ2-7, with TRBD1 matching 7 bases. Losses at the gene ends were 3 bases for V and 3 bases for J; bases not matched to a gene: 5. Germline V gives CDR1 SGHAT, CDR2 FQDESV (reference sequence). The CDR3 length is 14 residues. CDR3 in amino acids: CASSFLGQYYEQYF. CDR3 nucleotide sequence: TGTGCCAGCAGCTTTTTGGGACAGTACTACGAGCAGTACTTC.

The V gene is TRBV3-1 (or the pseudogene TRBV3-2), the J gene TRBJ2-1, with 10 bases matching TRBD2. CDR1 is LGHDT, CDR2 YNNKEL, per germline (reference sequence). CDR3 size: 18 residues. V was pared by 1 base and J by 9 bases, with 15 bases of the junction left unmatched. This chain's CDR3 is CASSQAGQVAGGSGEQFF. The CDR3 nucleotides are TGTGCCAGCAGCCAAGCGGGGCAGGTAGCGGGAGGTTCAGGTGAGCAGTTCTTC.

J is TRBJ1-2 and V is TRBV28; 7 nucleotides match TRBD1. The CDR3 is 13 amino acids. CDR1 and CDR2 (germline): MDHEN, SYDVKM. V shed 6 bases and J 5 bases; nucleotides not matched to a gene: 6. The CDR3 region is CASSPPTGYGYTF. CDR3 DNA sequence: TGTGCCAGCAGCCCCCCGACAGGGTATGGCTACACCTTC.

This clone was recorded once. The chain combines TRBV3-1 (or the pseudogene TRBV3-2) with TRBJ1-2; D is unclear. The CDR3 sequence is 15 residues long. Germline V CDR1 and CDR2: LGHDT, YNNKEL (reference sequence). The ends were cut back, 0 bases at V and 6 bases at J, with 14 bases in the middle. Written as DNA, the CDR3 is TGTGCCAGCAGCCAAGATTACGAGAGGGAAAATGGCTACACCTTC. Encoded protein: CASSQDYERENGYTF.

V usage is TRBV19 and J usage is TRBJ1-5; 7 bases align to TRBD1. The junction had 18 bases not matched to a gene; V was cut back by 3 bases and J by 4 bases. The length of the CDR3 is 19 residues. Looked up from germline, CDR1 is LNHDA and CDR2 is SQIVND (reference sequence). CDR3 in amino acids: CASSIELSPGDSLNQPQHF. The DNA for the CDR3 is TGTGCCAGTAGTATCGAACTCAGCCCCGGGGACAGTTTGAATCAGCCCCAGCATTTT.

This clone has a single count. The rearrangement links TRBV7-2 to TRBJ2-5, with D tentatively TRBD2 (5 bases). V lost 1 base, J lost 4 bases, and 19 bases lay in between. This CDR3 region has 17 residues. From germline, CDR1 is SGHTA and CDR2 FQGNSA. CDR3 coding DNA: TGTGCCAGCAGCTTAGGGTGGGGAGCCCTCCCAGGAGAGACCCAGTACTTC. It codes for CASSLGWGALPGETQYF.

V gene TRBV27 combines with J gene TRBJ2-3, with 8 bases matching TRBD1. The CDR3 totals 16 residues. V was pared by 3 bases and J by 0 bases, with 5 bases of the junction left unmatched. The germline V gene has CDR1 MNHEY and CDR2 SMNVEV (reference sequence). The CDR3 DNA reads TGTGCCAGCAGTTTGACAGGGGCCCATAGCACAGATACGCAGTATTTT. Its protein product is CASSLTGAHSTDTQYF.

On this clone: Other DNA sequences in the sample encode the same CDR3. V is TRBV28 and J is TRBJ1-5; D is perhaps TRBD1 (5 bases). This CDR3 has 13 residues. Between the trimmed V and J ends, which lost 6 bases and 1 base, there was a span of 7 bases. Per germline, CDR1 MDHEN and CDR2 SYDVKM. Written as DNA, the CDR3 is TGTGCCAGCAGGGGGGGGAGCAATCAGCCCCAGCATTTT. Translated: CASRGGSNQPQHF.

The chain links TRBV3-1 (or the pseudogene TRBV3-2) to TRBJ2-1, with 8 positions matching TRBD2. The CDR3 has 16 residues. The germline gives CDR1 LGHDT, CDR2 YNNKEL (reference sequence). V was pared by 5 bases and J by 0 bases, with 6 bases of the junction left unmatched. The CDR3 region is CASSALGTSSYNEQFF. The CDR3 region has the DNA TGTGCCAGCAGCGCTCTAGGGACTAGCTCCTACAATGAGCAGTTCTTC.

The chain employs TRBV20-1 and TRBJ2-2; D unresolved. The length of the CDR3 is 15 residues. V lost 3 bases, J lost 2 bases, and 13 bases lay in between. The germline gives CDR1 DFQATT, CDR2 SNEGSKA (reference sequence). The CDR3 loop is CSASPPSTNTGELFF. The CDR3 DNA is TGCAGTGCTAGTCCCCCGTCCACAAACACCGGGGAGCTGTTTTTT.

The chain combines TRBV3-1 (or the pseudogene TRBV3-2) with TRBJ1-1, with TRBD1 matching 9 bases. The CDR3 is made up of 14 amino acids. Per the germline V gene, CDR1 is LGHDT and CDR2 is YNNKEL (reference sequence). The junction had 0 bases not matched to a gene; V was cut back by 3 bases and J by 1 base. CDR3 residues: CASSQGQGNTEAFF. CDR3 DNA: TGTGCCAGCAGCCAGGGACAGGGGAACACTGAAGCTTTCTTT.

This CDR3 is CASSYSRNSGNTIYF. As DNA, the CDR3 is TGTGCCAGCAGTTACTCGAGAAACAGCGGAAACACCATATATTTT. V gene TRBV6-5 combines with J gene TRBJ1-3; D is uncertain. Germline V gene lookup returns CDR1 MNHEY and CDR2 SVGAGI. This CDR3 is built from 15 residues. V was trimmed by 0 bases and J by 4 bases, leaving 10 bases between them.

The V and J genes are TRBV5-1 and TRBJ2-5, with 7 bases lining up with TRBD2. CDR3 length: 16 residues. The germline gives CDR1 SGHRS, CDR2 YFSETQ. The V and J ends lost 3 bases and 1 base, in that order; junction bases with no gene match: 9. For the CDR3, the DNA is TGCGCCAGCAGCTCCGGGGGGACCATCTCCCAAGAGACCCAGTACTTC. It is translated as CASSSGGTISQETQYF.

The chain uses TRBV3-1 (or the pseudogene TRBV3-2) and TRBJ1-2; 7 bases are shared with TRBD1. The CDR3 is 16 amino acids. CDR1 is LGHDT, CDR2 YNNKEL, per germline (reference sequence). V was clipped by 4 bases and J by 5 bases; unmatched bases: 13. Here the CDR3 DNA reads TGTGCCAGCAGCCCTATCGCACGGGACAGCCTATATGGCTACACCTTC. This codes for CASSPIARDSLYGYTF.

The V and J genes are TRBV9 and TRBJ2-3, with 7 bases lining up with TRBD1. Unmatched junction bases numbered 15, after V lost 4 bases and J lost 1 base. Germline CDR1 is SGDLS and CDR2 is YYNGEE. The CDR3 is made up of 18 amino acids. CDR3 sequence: CASSLWDSPLDGTDTQYF. CDR3 nucleotides: TGTGCCAGCAGCCTATGGGACAGTCCCCTAGACGGCACAGATACGCAGTATTTT.

In its sample, this clone ranks as medium-sized. V usage is TRBV7-3 and J usage is TRBJ2-2, with D possibly TRBD2 on 6 matching bases. This CDR3 is 16 amino acids long. The germline CDR1 and CDR2 sequences are SGHTA and FQGTGA. The V gene lost 5 bases and the J gene lost 5 bases, with 18 bases spanning the gap. CDR3 amino acids: CASSQPTEGKTGELFF. The CDR3 region has the DNA TGTGCCAGCAGCCAACCGACGGAGGGAAAAACCGGGGAGCTGTTTTTT.

The rearrangement joins TRBV25-1 to TRBJ2-3; weak D call: TRBD1 (5 bases). This CDR3 comprises 14 residues. Looked up from germline, CDR1 is MGHDK and CDR2 is SYGVNS. V dropped 3 bases and J dropped 3 bases, with 10 bases sitting between them. CDR3 sequence: CASSDRTRTDTQYF. The CDR3 DNA reads as TGTGCCAGCAGTGACAGGACAAGAACAGATACGCAGTATTTT.

The V gene is TRBV28, the J gene TRBJ1-1, with TRBD1 identical over 8 bases. The CDR3 extends over 12 amino acids. Germline CDR1 is MDHEN and CDR2 is SYDVKM. Trimming removed 6 bases from V and 11 bases from J; junction bases left unmatched: 8. The CDR3 nucleotides are TGTGCCAGCAGATTGGCGGACAGGGTCGCTTTCTTT. Amino acid sequence: CASRLADRVAFF.

This chain links TRBV5-1 with TRBJ2-5, with a weak D call TRBD1 (5 bases). Trimming cost V 4 bases and J 3 bases, with 13 bases left between them. This CDR3 contains 14 residues. Germline CDR1 is SGHRS and CDR2 is YFSETQ. The CDR3 here is CASSPDSSKETQYF. The CDR3 region has the DNA TGCGCCAGCAGCCCTGACAGTTCTAAAGAGACCCAGTACTTC.

V and J are TRBV7-2 and TRBJ2-5, with a tentative D call TRBD2 (5 bases). The germline V gene has CDR1 SGHTA and CDR2 FQGNSA. The CDR3 runs to 12 residues. The ends were cut back, 5 bases at V and 5 bases at J, with 9 bases in the middle. The CDR3 region is CASSPGWETQYF. CDR3 nucleotides: TGTGCCAGCAGCCCGGGGTGGGAGACCCAGTACTTC.

The J gene is TRBJ1-1, the V gene TRBV2; 7 nucleotides match TRBD1. Trimming removed 7 bases from V and 8 bases from J; junction bases left unmatched: 16. This CDR3 is built from 15 residues. The germline CDR1 and CDR2 sequences are SNHLY and FYNNEI. CDR3 in amino acids: CASIVTGSDIREAFF. The CDR3 DNA reads as TGTGCCAGCATTGTGACAGGGTCCGATATTCGGGAAGCTTTCTTT. The full variable domain, its missing parts supplied by reference TRBV2 and TRBJ1-1, is EPEVTQTPSHQVTQMGQEVILRCVPISNHLYFYWYRQILGQKVEFLVSFYNNEISEKSEIFDDQFSVERPDGSNFTLKIRSTKLEDSAMYFCASIVTGSDIREAFFGQGTRLTVV.

The rearrangement links TRBV29-1 to TRBJ2-7, with TRBD2 matching over 10 bases. There are 15 residues in the CDR3. Germline V gene lookup returns CDR1 SQVTM and CDR2 ANQGSEA. After removal of 6 bases from V and 6 bases from J, the junction contained 14 bases not matched to a gene. CDR3 in amino acids: CSVYTSGASPGEQYF. CDR3 bases: TGCAGCGTCTACACTAGCGGGGCCAGCCCTGGCGAGCAGTACTTC.